The T cell receptor beta chain under discussion was sequenced for a study of blood T cell repertoires in COVID-19. This clone came up a few times. The germline gives CDR1 SNHLY, CDR2 FYNNEI. The length of the CDR3 is 13 residues. V was shortened by 7 bases and J by 0 bases, with 9 bases between the two germline ends. Per the original methods: Reference gene primer amplification in the assay estimated nucleated cell counts. Sequencing used immunoSEQ multiplex PCR; TCRdb keeps in-frame clones, though not all of them. V and J calls and clone size are those listed in that table; D and trimming were worked out from the DNA. The sample shows approximately 93,000 clones, around four fifths of them seen only once.

The gene calls are TRBV2 and TRBJ1-1; TRBD1 might be the D (5 bases). The TCR comes from a woman of 80 years or more with acute or convalescent COVID-19. The sample taken for sequencing was peripheral blood. CDR3 in amino acids: CASTTVMNTEAFF. For the CDR3, the DNA is TGTGCCAGCACGACAGTGATGAACACTGAAGCTTTCTTT.